The clone carrying this T cell receptor (beta chain) was observed once. The antigen is not known. The repertoire was sequenced with immunoSEQ multiplex PCR; TCRdb's copy has only in-frame clones and lacks some. This table has tens of thousands of clones, roughly nine tenths appearing once. This sample stems from a study of graft-versus-host responses after intestinal transplantation. The wider study: Recipients uniformly received anti-thymocyte globulin induction, followed by tacrolimus and steroids for 2 to 4 years. Findings of the study overall: Allografts from individuals with graft-donor T cell macrochimerism displayed high graft-versus-host to host-versus-graft clonal ratios. Present in recipient marrow, GvH clones included some that appeared first in ileum or blood.

Germline V lookup: CDR1 SEHNR, CDR2 FQNEAQ (reference sequence). V lost 1 base and J lost 3; bases outside the gene matches: 8. The length of the CDR3 is 16 residues. Sequencing used unstimulated CD8+ T cells sorted from spleen or lymph node cells, obtained before transplant. The rearrangement links TRBV7-9 to TRBJ2-7, with TRBD1 matching 8 bases. This TCR came from a human donor who was the organ donor for an intestinal transplant. CDR3 bases: TGTGCCAGCAGCTTAGAGGCGGGCAGGGGGCTCTACGAGCAGTACTTC. It translates to CASSLEAGRGLYEQYF.